This T cell receptor (beta chain) appears in the sequencing data of a study of shared clonotypes between healthy human individuals. Turning to the study itself: Donor composition was a couple of women and a few men, aged 18 to 49.

Under the authors' procedure: Junction-only sequences without quality scores came from ImmunoSEQ, so filtering differed. Data came from immunoSEQ multiplex PCR; TCRdb stores just in-frame clones and leaves some out. Clone size and the V and J calls come from that table; the DNA yielded D and trimming. Among a few hundred thousand clones, 95% to 96% were seen once, and the ten largest hold less than 0.13%. Germline CDR1 is LGHNA and CDR2 is YNFKEQ. This CDR3 is built from 18 residues. V dropped 0 bases and J dropped 1; count of bases not matched to a gene: 8. Terminally differentiated effector memory CD45RA+ cells were left out of the naive CD8 fraction, which was CD45RO-negative and positively selected for CCR7. Every donor was a Caucasian adult from Nashville, Tennessee.

The TCR was taken from a woman in her twenties or thirties in good health. The source material was naive CD8+ T cells sorted from blood. The rearrangement uses TRBV4-2 and TRBJ2-7, with TRBD2 matching over 11 bases. The CDR3 here is CASSQDLLAGGLSYEQYF. Here the CDR3 DNA reads TGTGCCAGCAGCCAAGATCTCCTAGCGGGAGGACTTTCCTACGAGCAGTACTTC.